These 10 T cell receptor beta chains were sequenced from one sample in a study of blood T cell repertoires in COVID-19. Sequencing used immunoSEQ multiplex PCR; TCRdb keeps in-frame clones, though not all of them. The table records just under 350,000 clones, approximately 87% of them present only once. Sequencing was done on a sample of peripheral blood. The receptors were gathered from a woman in her forties or fifties with COVID-19, enrolled during active disease.

The rearrangement links TRBV6-5 to TRBJ1-1; D ambiguous. CDR3 length: 14 residues. The germline V and J ends were trimmed by 0 bases and 0 bases, with 5 bases remaining between them. Germline V gene lookup returns CDR1 MNHEY and CDR2 SVGAGI. The DNA of the CDR3 is TGTGCCAGCAGTTACTCGAGGCTGAACACTGAAGCTTTCTTT. This encodes CASSYSRLNTEAFF.

This sequence joins TRBV7-2 and TRBJ2-7; no definite D call. The CDR3 has 14 amino acids. Germline values: CDR1 SGHTA, CDR2 FQGNSA. V lost 0 bases and J lost 4, with 10 bases in between. The CDR3 DNA reads as TGTGCCAGCAGCTTAGCTGGCCTTCAATACGAGCAGTACTTC. Protein: CASSLAGLQYEQYF.

CDR3 bases: TGTGCCAGCAGCGGCTTTGAGCAGTTCTTC. Translation gives CASSGFEQFF. This chain links TRBV11-3 with TRBJ2-1; D is ambiguous. Per germline, CDR1 SGHNT and CDR2 YENEEA. V shed 5 bases and J shed 9 bases, with 5 bases lying between them. This CDR3 is 10 amino acids long.

V and J are TRBV3-1 (or the pseudogene TRBV3-2) and TRBJ2-1; TRBD2 matches at 7 bases. Germline V gene lookup returns CDR1 LGHDT and CDR2 YNNKEL (reference sequence). J was trimmed by 9 bases and V by 4 bases; bases with no gene match: 15. There are 16 residues in the CDR3. For the CDR3, the DNA is TGTGCCAGCAGCCCTCGTTCTTCCGGGACTATAAGTGAGCAGTTCTTC. Translation gives CASSPRSSGTISEQFF.

This clone was found a few times. The chain joins TRBV14 to TRBJ2-1; a weak D match, TRBD2 (5 bases). V lost 4 bases, J lost 4 bases, and 14 bases lay in between. CDR1 is SGHDN and CDR2 is FVKESK in the germline V gene. The CDR3 has 15 amino acids. CDR3 sequence (DNA): TGTGCCAGCAGCCCTATCGCCGGGAAATACAATGAGCAGTTCTTC. Protein product: CASSPIAGKYNEQFF.

The rearrangement links TRBV6-5 to TRBJ2-7, with TRBD1 identical over 9 bases. This CDR3 is 14 amino acids long. Germline V gene data show CDR1 as MNHEY and CDR2 as SVGAGI. The junction had 6 bases not matched to a gene; V was cut back by 5 bases and J by 4 bases. The CDR3 region has the DNA TGTGCCAGCAGTCAGAGGACAGGGGTGTACGAGCAGTACTTC. Protein product: CASSQRTGVYEQYF.

The CDR3 coding sequence is TGTGCCAGCCCAACTCCGGGACTAGCTTCCGGGGAGCTGTTTTTT. Translation: CASPTPGLASGELFF. This chain links TRBV18 with TRBJ2-2, with 9 bases identical to TRBD2. Trimming cost V 8 bases and J 6 bases; bases outside gene matches: 10. In germline, CDR1 is KGHSH, CDR2 LQKENI. The CDR3 sequence is 15 residues long. The full variable domain, in which reference TRBV18 and TRBJ2-2 provide the parts outside the CDR3, is NAGVMQNPRHLVRRRGQEARLRCSPMKGHSHVYWYRQLPEEGLKFMVYLQKENIIDESGMPKERFSAEFPKEGPSILRIQQVVRGDSAAYFCASPTPGLASGELFFGEGSRLTVL.

The gene calls are TRBV7-2 and TRBJ1-2, with D possibly TRBD1 on 6 matching bases. The CDR3 is made up of 15 amino acids. Per germline, CDR1 SGHTA and CDR2 FQGNSA. V lost 5 bases, J lost 0 bases, and 13 bases lay in between. CDR3 sequence reads: CASSPRTATNYGYTF. The CDR3 nucleotides are TGTGCCAGCAGCCCTAGGACAGCTACTAACTATGGCTACACCTTC.

This clone was seen a few times. The V and J genes are TRBV19 and TRBJ1-2; no definite D call. This CDR3 is built from 14 residues. Germline V gene sequence: CDR1 LNHDA, CDR2 SQIVND (reference sequence). Trimming removed 10 bases at V and 4 bases at J, with 19 bases between. This CDR3 is CATGYQVRTYGYTF. The CDR3 DNA reads TGTGCCACCGGGTATCAAGTGCGAACCTATGGCTACACCTTC.

The J gene is TRBJ2-7, the V gene TRBV5-1; TRBD2 is a possible D gene (6 bases). V lost 8 bases, J lost 3 bases, and 18 bases lay in between. The CDR3 consists of 14 residues. Germline loops: CDR1 SGHRS, CDR2 YFSETQ. The CDR3 here is CASTKGGQGYEQYF. The CDR3 region has the DNA TGCGCCAGTACGAAAGGAGGGCAGGGCTACGAGCAGTACTTC. Complete variable domain (other parts from reference TRBV5-1 and TRBJ2-7): KAGVTQTPRYLIKTRGQQVTLSCSPISGHRSVSWYQQTPGQGLQFLFEYFSETQRNKGNFPGRFSGRQFSNSRSEMNVSTLELGDSALYLCASTKGGQGYEQYFGPGTRLTVT.